This T cell receptor beta chain was captured in a study of T cells in Graves' hyperthyroidism and ophthalmopathy. Researchers took RNA transcripts and amplified the TCR beta CDR3 regions from them. RT-PCR in the first round (using the HTBI primer set) targeted the TCR CDR3. TCRdb re-called the multiplex PCR reads with MiXCR, one entry per CDR3 protein. This repertoire shows 490,000 or so distinct CDR3 sequences, around 50% found once; its top ten account for around 44%. Every diagnosis used clinical symptoms, serum thyroxine and TRAb, thyroid ultrasound and orbital computed tomography. Concerning this clonotype: Its antigen is as yet unknown.

General study points: The model made its ophthalmopathy prediction, and onset followed a median approximately 6.5 months later. A model of 13 V-J pairs discriminated ophthalmopathy from stable hyperthyroidism. In the blood, most expanded thyroid clonotypes above 0.001 appeared as well.

Trimming took 1 base from V and 10 from J, leaving 14 bases between them. The CDR3 is 14 amino acids. Germline assignment: CDR1 DFQATT and CDR2 SNEGSKA (reference sequence). Sequencing was done on a sample of peripheral blood or thyroid tissue (not recorded which). This rearrangement joins TRBV20-1 to TRBJ2-6; the D is unclear. The TCR sequence derives from an adult woman with Graves' disease, either hyperthyroidism or ophthalmopathy (not recorded which). This CDR3 is CSARGGSTANVLTF. CDR3 sequence (DNA): TGCAGTGCTAGAGGAGGTTCCACGGCGAACGTCCTGACTTTC.